This T cell receptor beta chain was obtained from a study of shared clonotypes between healthy human individuals. Across the whole study: Donors were two women and a few men aged 18 to 49. Three plates each covered CD4 naive and memory; CD8 naive two, CD8 memory one. General observations from the study: Naive CD4 clonotype sharing across a few donors was around 5%. Relative to their counterparts shared across all four donors, non-shared clonotypes exhibited diminished generation probabilities.

Profiling relied on immunoSEQ multiplex PCR, and the TCRdb table lists in-frame clones only, not all of them. The table shows about 980,000 clones, with 76% occurring only once. Germline CDR1 SNHLY, CDR2 FYNNEI. CDR3 length equals 16 residues. The ends were cut back, 4 bases at V and 0 bases at J, with 15 bases in the middle. This clone came up a few times. Its antigen remains unknown. The TCR comes from a man aged 18 to 35 in good health. The rearrangement uses TRBV2 and TRBJ1-1; D is unresolved. Material: memory CD4+ T cells sorted from blood. The sample's subset: CD45RA-negative fraction. The CDR3 DNA reads as TGTGCCAGCAGTGCAAGGGTACTAGGGCTGAACACTGAAGCTTTCTTT. Translating gives CASSARVLGLNTEAFF.